The clone carrying this T cell receptor (beta chain) was counted ten times or more. The antigen remains unidentified. This sample is drawn from a study of T cells in Graves' hyperthyroidism and ophthalmopathy. Study information: Blood was drawn when the patient was first diagnosed and still untreated. Regarding the study as a whole: Before onset, by a median of 6.5 months, the model predicted ophthalmopathy. Blood also held most thyroid clonotypes expanded beyond 0.001.

The V and J ends lost 8 bases and 2 bases, in that order; junction bases with no gene match: 7. The germline CDR1 and CDR2 sequences are SNHLY and FYNNEI. The CDR3 loop spans 15 amino acids. Each diagnosis drew on symptoms, thyroxine, TRAb, thyroid ultrasound and orbital computed tomography findings. What was amplified from RNA transcripts were TCR beta CDR3 regions. An initial round of RT-PCR targeting the TCR CDR3 relied on the HTBI primer set. One entry per CDR3 protein results from TCRdb running MiXCR on the multiplex PCR reads. The sample includes about 200,000 distinct CDR3 sequences, roughly a sixth of them seen just once.

Sequences were obtained from blood. This TCR derives from a woman between 45 and 60 years old with Graves' hyperthyroidism. The rearrangement uses TRBV2 and TRBJ1-5; 9 nucleotides align to TRBD1. The CDR3 spells CASRDRVVGNQPQHF. CDR3 nucleotides: TGTGCCAGCCGGGACAGGGTCGTAGGCAATCAGCCCCAGCATTTT.